The 13 T cell receptor beta chains in this list originate from one sample, sequenced in a study of T cells in tumors after PD-1 blockade. The sample's time point: second of two post-therapy site-matched biopsies two to three months apart. Method: immunoSEQ multiplex PCR; TCRdb's copy keeps in-frame clones and lacks some. The sample holds 7,000 to 10,000 clones, approximately 60% seen once. The material sequenced was tumor tissue, taken after anti-PD-1 treatment. These receptors were taken from a human donor with basal cell carcinoma.

This clone was seen more than once but under ten times. The V gene is TRBV11-1, the J gene TRBJ2-1; D may match TRBD1 or TRBD2 (5 bases each). This CDR3 has 14 amino acids. The germline V and J ends were trimmed by 6 bases and 5 bases, with 14 bases remaining between them. In germline, CDR1 is SGHAT, CDR2 FQDESV (reference sequence). The CDR3 DNA reads TGTGCCAGCAGTAGTCGGGGCAGGAACAATGAGCAGTTCTTC. Its translation is CASSSRGRNNEQFF.

The rearrangement uses TRBV29-1 and TRBJ1-1; 8 nucleotides align to TRBD1. CDR3 length equals 13 residues. The germline V gene encodes CDR1 SQVTM and CDR2 ANQGSEA. J was trimmed by 3 bases and V by 7 bases; bases with no gene match: 7. The CDR3 is CSARTGRDTEAFF. CDR3 DNA sequence: TGCAGCGCCAGGACAGGGAGGGACACTGAAGCTTTCTTT.

This chain joins TRBV9 and TRBJ2-2, with D uncertain. The CDR3 is 14 amino acids. The germline gives CDR1 SGDLS, CDR2 YYNGEE. Trimming left V 0 bases short and J 2 bases short, with 5 bases between. Written as DNA, the CDR3 is TGTGCCAGCAGCGTAGGACTTAACACCGGGGAGCTGTTTTTT. It codes for CASSVGLNTGELFF.

In this sample, this clone turned up a few times. The rearrangement uses TRBV7-9 and TRBJ1-2, with TRBD1 as a possible D gene (6 bases). The CDR3 is made up of 13 amino acids. CDR1 and CDR2 from the germline V gene are SEHNR and FQNEAQ (reference sequence). The V end lost 1 base, the J end lost 8 bases, and 11 bases lay between the germline ends. This CDR3 reads CASSLGRGQGYTF. DNA for the CDR3: TGTGCCAGCAGCTTAGGCAGGGGACAAGGCTACACCTTC.

CDR3 nucleotides: TGTGCCAGCAGTTACTCGCAGGGGTTGAATCAGCCCCAGCATTTT. Its protein product is CASSYSQGLNQPQHF. V and J are TRBV6-6 and TRBJ1-5; a possible D gene is TRBD1 (6 bases). Germline loops: CDR1 MNHNY, CDR2 SVGAGI (reference sequence). CDR3 length: 15 amino acids. Trimming cost V 0 bases and J 4 bases, with 10 bases left between them.

This clone was found a few times. The rearrangement links TRBV19 to TRBJ2-1; no clear D gene. CDR3 length: 16 residues. CDR1 is LNHDA and CDR2 is SQIVND in the germline V gene (reference sequence). Trimming took off 4 bases at V and 2 bases at J, with 15 bases between the two ends. The chain's CDR3 is CASSTQPNFPYNEQFF. As DNA, the CDR3 is TGTGCCAGTAGTACTCAACCAAACTTCCCCTACAATGAGCAGTTCTTC.

The V gene is TRBV5-1, the J gene TRBJ2-2; 8 nucleotides line up with TRBD1. Looked up from germline, CDR1 is SGHRS and CDR2 is YFSETQ. The CDR3 is 15 amino acids. With 2 bases clipped from V and 7 bases from J, the junction kept 7 bases outside the gene matches. This CDR3 is CASSFGQGAGGELFF. The CDR3 DNA sequence: TGCGCCAGCAGCTTTGGTCAGGGGGCCGGCGGGGAGCTGTTTTTT. Complete variable domain (other parts from reference TRBV5-1 and TRBJ2-2): KAGVTQTPRYLIKTRGQQVTLSCSPISGHRSVSWYQQTPGQGLQFLFEYFSETQRNKGNFPGRFSGRQFSNSRSEMNVSTLELGDSALYLCASSFGQGAGGELFFGEGSRLTVL.

The table lists this clone with a few counts. The chain joins TRBV27 to TRBJ1-6; D possibly corresponds to TRBD1 (5 bases). Per the germline V gene, CDR1 is MNHEY and CDR2 is SMNVEV (reference sequence). Trimming left V 3 bases short and J 10 bases short, with 13 bases between. This CDR3 has 14 amino acids. The CDR3 sequence is CASSFQGGQSPLHF. The DNA of the CDR3 is TGTGCCAGCAGTTTTCAGGGTGGGCAATCACCCCTCCACTTT.

V and J are TRBV6-2 or TRBV6-3 and TRBJ2-1, with 9 bases aligning to TRBD2. Germline trimming cut 2 bases from V and 4 bases from J; bases unmatched to any gene: 3. CDR3 length equals 15 residues. Germline CDR1 reads MNHEY; CDR2 reads SVGEGT. Here the CDR3 reads CASSYGGGAYNEQFF. The DNA of the CDR3 is TGTGCCAGCAGTTACGGCGGGGGGGCTTACAATGAGCAGTTCTTC.

The chain uses TRBV2 and TRBJ1-4; 9 nucleotides agree with TRBD1. Germline CDR1 reads SNHLY; CDR2 reads FYNNEI. CDR3 length: 15 amino acids. V was clipped by 7 bases and J by 7 bases; unmatched bases: 10. The DNA of the CDR3 is TGTGCCAGCAACCCCTCATGGACAGGGGCTGAAAAACTGTTTTTT. It encodes CASNPSWTGAEKLFF.

This clone was counted a single time. The J gene is TRBJ1-5, the V gene TRBV6-1, with D unclear. CDR3 size: 14 residues. Looked up from germline, CDR1 is MNHNS and CDR2 is SASEGT. The ends were cut back, 3 bases at V and 0 bases at J, with 6 bases in the middle. The CDR3 reads CASSEGYSNQPQHF. The CDR3 region has the DNA TGTGCCAGCAGTGAGGGGTATAGCAATCAGCCCCAGCATTTT.

In this sample, this clone turned up once. The chain has TRBV9 and TRBJ2-3; possibly TRBD2 for D (6 bases). This CDR3 comprises 13 residues. Germline CDR1 SGDLS, CDR2 YYNGEE. V lost 10 bases and J 2 bases, leaving 14 bases between the germline ends. CDR3: CAGSQDYTDTQYF. CDR3 nucleotide sequence: TGTGCCGGCTCGCAGGACTACACAGATACGCAGTATTTT.

The rearrangement uses TRBV6-2 or TRBV6-3 and TRBJ2-7; TRBD2 matches 7 bases. The CDR3 loop spans 15 amino acids. Germline values: CDR1 MNHEY, CDR2 SVGEGT. V trimming: 5 bases; J trimming: 2 bases; junction bases outside the gene matches: 9. The CDR3: CASSHSGVPPYEQYF. CDR3 nucleotides: TGTGCCAGCAGTCACAGCGGGGTACCTCCCTACGAGCAGTACTTC.